A few counts support the clone carrying this T cell receptor (beta chain). Its antigen remains unknown. These data belong to a study of identifying expanded T cells in peripheral blood. Overall study results and limits: Clone count variance between two-week samples rose with total template count.

The table came from immunoSEQ multiplex PCR; TCRdb's copy has only in-frame clones and leaves some out. This sample carries 81,000 or so clones, 84% of them seen once, and the ten largest clones take about 19%. This TCR came from a person aged 18-70 years in good health. The sequenced sample was blood.

The CDR3 DNA reads as TGTGCCTGGGGAAGACAGGGTGGTGGAAAACTGTTTTTT. Protein: CAWGRQGGGKLFF. The chain couples TRBV30 to TRBJ1-4; 7 positions match TRBD1. The V gene end was trimmed by 5 bases and the J gene end by 10 bases; junction bases not matched to a gene: 10. The CDR3 contains 13 residues. The germline CDR1 and CDR2 sequences are GTSNPN and SVGIG (reference sequence).